Shown below are 21 T cell receptor beta chains from a single sample sequenced in a study of chemoradiotherapy in HPV16-positive cancers. Data came from immunoSEQ multiplex PCR; TCRdb stores just in-frame clones and leaves some out. The sample contains 3,000 to 5,000 clones, 75% of which appear only once. Sample acquisition took place from a patient who underwent chemoradiotherapy. The source is a human donor with HPV-associated anogenital cancer.

V gene TRBV6-5 combines with J gene TRBJ1-1; unclear D gene. Germline V lookup: CDR1 MNHEY, CDR2 SVGAGI. This CDR3 region has 13 residues. Trimming cost V 2 bases and J 7 bases, with 11 bases left between them. The CDR3 DNA is TGTGCCAGCAGTTACACCACAATAAGTGAAGCTTTCTTT. Residues: CASSYTTISEAFF.

The chain's CDR3 is CASSLGTGDVLTF. CDR3 sequence (DNA): TGTGCCAGCAGCTTAGGGACAGGGGACGTCCTGACTTTC. The V and J genes are TRBV7-9 and TRBJ2-6, with TRBD1 identical over 9 bases. The germline V gene encodes CDR1 SEHNR and CDR2 FQNEAQ (reference sequence). This CDR3 has 13 residues. V lost 1 base and J lost 11; bases outside the gene matches: 0.

The J gene is TRBJ1-5, the V gene TRBV2; D is undetermined. The germline V gene has CDR1 SNHLY and CDR2 FYNNEI. V gave up 5 bases and J gave up 6 bases, with 14 bases separating them. The CDR3 has 14 amino acids. The CDR3 sequence: CASSPDRTGQPQHF. The DNA for the CDR3 is TGTGCCAGCAGTCCGGACCGAACGGGTCAGCCCCAGCATTTT.

In this sample, this clone turned up once. The chain combines TRBV14 with TRBJ2-1, with 7 bases aligning to TRBD1. Germline V gene lookup returns CDR1 SGHDN and CDR2 FVKESK. CDR3 length: 15 residues. The ends lost 4 bases at V and 4 bases at J; junction bases unmatched: 7. The CDR3 bases are TGTGCCAGCAGCCCCTATCTGGGACAGTACAATGAGCAGTTCTTC. It codes for CASSPYLGQYNEQFF.

This chain uses TRBV7-3 with TRBJ1-1; D not certain. Germline CDR1 reads SGHTA; CDR2 reads FQGTGA. CDR3 size: 13 residues. The V end was cut by 0 bases, the J end by 1 base, with 3 bases between. CDR3 bases: TGTGCCAGCAGCTTAACACCGAACACTGAAGCTTTCTTT. It yields the protein CASSLTPNTEAFF.

The V gene is TRBV7-2, the J gene TRBJ2-2; 8 bases fit TRBD1. From germline, CDR1 is SGHTA and CDR2 FQGNSA. The CDR3 extends over 18 amino acids. V was clipped by 1 base and J by 8 bases; unmatched bases: 15. CDR3 residues: CASSLGRPDRGVKGELFF. The CDR3 bases are TGTGCCAGCAGCTTAGGCCGCCCCGACAGGGGTGTGAAAGGGGAGCTGTTTTTT.

The chain is built from TRBV5-1 and TRBJ1-5, with 9 bases fitting TRBD1. Germline values: CDR1 SGHRS, CDR2 YFSETQ. Trimming took 4 bases from V and 7 from J; bases not matched to a gene: 12. CDR3 length equals 16 residues. CDR3 residues: CASSVGGDRGSQPQHF. The CDR3 DNA is TGCGCCAGCAGCGTGGGGGGCGACAGGGGGAGCCAGCCCCAGCATTTT. Using reference TRBV5-1 and TRBJ1-5 for the parts outside the CDR3, the full variable domain is KAGVTQTPRYLIKTRGQQVTLSCSPISGHRSVSWYQQTPGQGLQFLFEYFSETQRNKGNFPGRFSGRQFSNSRSEMNVSTLELGDSALYLCASSVGGDRGSQPQHFGDGTRLSIL.

The chain couples TRBV6-5 to TRBJ1-1; 9 bases fit TRBD1. Germline V gene lookup returns CDR1 MNHEY and CDR2 SVGAGI. This CDR3 comprises 13 residues. J lost 4 bases, V lost 8 bases, and 5 bases had no gene match. CDR3 nucleotide sequence: TGTGCCAGCGTCAAACAGGGGGCCACTGAAGCTTTCTTT. It is translated as CASVKQGATEAFF.

V is TRBV5-1 and J is TRBJ1-4; D remains unclear. CDR3 length equals 16 residues. Germline CDR1 is SGHRS and CDR2 is YFSETQ. Trimming took off 4 bases at V and 0 bases at J, with 13 bases between the two ends. In DNA form, the CDR3 reads TGCGCCAGCAGCGTAAGGGCCCCTGCAACTAATGAAAAACTGTTTTTT. Amino acids: CASSVRAPATNEKLFF.

This sequence joins TRBV5-8 and TRBJ2-4; D not certain. Germline loops: CDR1 SGHTS, CDR2 YDEGEE. Between the trimmed V and J ends, which lost 0 bases and 0 bases, there was a span of 13 bases. The length of the CDR3 is 17 residues. CDR3 protein: CASSLGLDLIAKNIQYF. The CDR3 bases are TGTGCCAGCAGCTTGGGTCTGGACCTGATAGCCAAAAACATTCAGTACTTC.

The V call is TRBV5-4, the J call TRBJ2-2, with 9 bases lining up with TRBD1. After removal of 4 bases from V and 6 bases from J, the junction contained 10 bases not matched to a gene. CDR1 is SGHNT and CDR2 is YYREEE in the germline V gene (reference sequence). CDR3 size: 16 residues. CDR3 coding DNA: TGTGCCAGCAGCGAACCCGGACAGGGGAGGGCCGGGGAGCTGTTTTTT. Residues: CASSEPGQGRAGELFF.

This sequence joins TRBV5-6 and TRBJ2-7; D tentatively fits TRBD1 or TRBD2 (5 bases each). Trimming took off 0 bases at V and 5 bases at J, with 12 bases between the two ends. Germline CDR1 reads SGHDT; CDR2 reads YYEEEE. The CDR3 runs to 14 residues. This CDR3 is CASSLGWGIHEQYF. The CDR3 DNA reads TGTGCCAGCAGCTTGGGTTGGGGGATCCACGAGCAGTACTTC.

The gene calls are TRBV10-2 and TRBJ2-6; D uncertain. The CDR3 is 14 residues long. Trimming took 4 bases from V and 0 from J, leaving 4 bases between them. CDR1 WSHSY and CDR2 SAAADI come from the germline V gene. In DNA, the CDR3 is TGCGCCAGCAGTGGAGACTCTGGGGCCAACGTCCTGACTTTC. This sequence encodes CASSGDSGANVLTF.

V gene TRBV28 combines with J gene TRBJ2-7, with TRBD1 matching 7 bases. Trimming cost V 6 bases and J 6 bases; bases outside gene matches: 17. The CDR3 extends over 16 amino acids. Germline lookup yields CDR1 MDHEN and CDR2 SYDVKM. The CDR3 protein is CASSPPGWTGPLEQYF. CDR3 DNA sequence: TGTGCCAGCAGCCCTCCCGGGTGGACAGGTCCTCTCGAGCAGTACTTC.

The chain has TRBV4-1 and TRBJ2-1, with TRBD2 identical over 9 bases. V lost 4 bases to trimming and J lost 1 base; unmatched junction nucleotides: 2. CDR1 is MGHRA, CDR2 YSYEKL, per germline. The CDR3 has 15 residues. The CDR3 DNA sequence: TGCGCCAGCAGCCTTAGCGGGGGTTCCTACAATGAGCAGTTCTTC. Protein sequence: CASSLSGGSYNEQFF.

This clone occurred once. J is TRBJ2-3 and V is TRBV9; 9 bases line up with TRBD2. The CDR3 spans 15 residues. Germline assignment: CDR1 SGDLS and CDR2 YYNGEE. V trimming: 3 bases; J trimming: 5 bases; junction bases outside the gene matches: 7. The CDR3 DNA follows: TGTGCCAGCAGCGCCGCGGGGGGGCCGGGAGATACGCAGTATTTT. It encodes CASSAAGGPGDTQYF.

The table lists this clone with a count of one. The J gene is TRBJ1-2, the V gene TRBV11-2, with a tentative D call TRBD1 (5 bases). V lost 4 bases to trimming and J lost 0 bases, with 6 bases between them. This CDR3 is 13 amino acids long. Germline V lookup: CDR1 SGHAT, CDR2 FQNNGV. DNA for the CDR3: TGTGCCAGCAGCTCGGGGCCTAACTATGGCTACACCTTC. The encoded protein is CASSSGPNYGYTF.

In this sample, this clone turned up once. The J gene is TRBJ2-1, the V gene TRBV7-9, with TRBD1 as a possible D gene (5 bases). Trimming stripped 1 base from V and 11 bases from J, with 9 bases between. The CDR3 is 12 residues long. Germline V gives CDR1 SEHNR, CDR2 FQNEAQ (reference sequence). The CDR3 reads CASSLGQGKQFF. The CDR3 bases are TGTGCCAGCAGCTTAGGGCAGGGTAAGCAGTTCTTC.

This clone came up once. The chain uses TRBV7-9 and TRBJ2-1; TRBD2 aligns across 7 bases. The germline V gene has CDR1 SEHNR and CDR2 FQNEAQ (reference sequence). J gave up 7 bases and V 3 bases, and 18 bases lay outside the gene matches. This CDR3 contains 18 residues. The CDR3 region has the DNA TGTGCCAGCAGCTTGCCACGGAGGTTAGCGGGTTCTCGGAATGAGCAGTTCTTC. Translating it yields CASSLPRRLAGSRNEQFF.

The gene calls are TRBV5-4 and TRBJ2-3, with 7 bases aligning to TRBD1. Germline V CDR1 and CDR2: SGHNT, YYREEE (reference sequence). This CDR3 comprises 12 residues. V shed 2 bases, J shed 11 bases, and the junction held 5 bases outside the gene matches. Here the CDR3 DNA reads TGTGCCAGCAGCTTACGACAGGGACGGCAGTATTTT. Translation: CASSLRQGRQYF.

CDR3 residues: CASSPTRSTGPYEQYF. In DNA form, the CDR3 reads TGTGCCAGCAGCCCTACCCGATCGACGGGGCCATACGAGCAGTACTTC. V and J are TRBV21-1 and TRBJ2-7. TRBV21-1 is designated a pseudogene. The CDR3 is made up of 16 amino acids.